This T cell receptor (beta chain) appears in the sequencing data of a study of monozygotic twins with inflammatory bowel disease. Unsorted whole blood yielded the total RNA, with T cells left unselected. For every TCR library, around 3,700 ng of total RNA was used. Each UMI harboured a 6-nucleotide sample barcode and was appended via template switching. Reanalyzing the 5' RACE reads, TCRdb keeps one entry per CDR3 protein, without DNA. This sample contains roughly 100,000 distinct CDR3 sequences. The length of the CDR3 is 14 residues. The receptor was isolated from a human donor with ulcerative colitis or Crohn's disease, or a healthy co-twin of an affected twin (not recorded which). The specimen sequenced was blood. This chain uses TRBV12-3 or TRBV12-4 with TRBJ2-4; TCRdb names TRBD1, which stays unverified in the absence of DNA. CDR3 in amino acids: CASSPGTGMNIQYF.